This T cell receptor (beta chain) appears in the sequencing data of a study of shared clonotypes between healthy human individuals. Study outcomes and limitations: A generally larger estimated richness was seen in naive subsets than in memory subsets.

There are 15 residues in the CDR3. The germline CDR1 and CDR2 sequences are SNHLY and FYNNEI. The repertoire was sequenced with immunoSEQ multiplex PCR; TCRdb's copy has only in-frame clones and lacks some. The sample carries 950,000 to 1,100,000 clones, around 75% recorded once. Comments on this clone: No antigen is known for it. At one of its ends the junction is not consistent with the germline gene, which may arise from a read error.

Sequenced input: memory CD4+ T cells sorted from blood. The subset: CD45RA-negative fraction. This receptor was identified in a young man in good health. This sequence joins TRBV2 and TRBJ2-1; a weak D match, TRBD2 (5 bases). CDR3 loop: CASREGLKSYNEQFF. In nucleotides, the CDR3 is TGTGCCAGCAGGGAAGGACTGAAATCCTACAATGAGCAGTTCTTC.